A selection of T cell receptor beta chains follows, all from one sample in a study of blood T cell repertoires in COVID-19. The assay was immunoSEQ multiplex PCR, and TCRdb's table has in-frame clones only and misses some. The sample includes 15,000 to 20,000 clones, approximately 95% of them seen just once. Sequenced material: peripheral blood. These TCRs come from a woman in her fifties or sixties with active COVID-19. CDR3s include the opening cysteine and the closing phenylalanine or tryptophan. The D gene is left open where the match is weak. Not every row has a clone size; where given, it reads once, few, many or a size class.

V gene	clone size	D gene	J gene	CDR3 protein	CDR3 DNA
TRBV6-6	-	TRBD1	TRBJ1-2	CASSYRQGDYGYTF	TGTGCCAGCAGTTACCGACAGGGGGACTATGGCTACACCTTC
TRBV5-1	-	TRBD1	TRBJ2-5	CASSRGDRVQETQYF	TGCGCCAGCAGCAGGGGAGACAGGGTTCAAGAGACCCAGTACTTC
TRBV27	-	TRBD2	TRBJ2-7	CASSLGLAGVYEQYF	TGTGCCAGCAGTTTAGGATTAGCGGGAGTCTACGAGCAGTACTTC
TRBV3-1/TRBV3-2	few	-	TRBJ2-5	CASSLPMGGLRGAQYF	TGTGCCAGCAGCCTCCCCATGGGCGGTCTACGGGGTGCCCAGTACTTC
TRBV3-1/TRBV3-2	once	-	TRBJ1-1	CASSRRMNTEAFF	TGTGCCAGCAGCCGGCGGATGAACACTGAAGCTTTCTTT
TRBV6-5	once	-	TRBJ1-1	CASGRGGTEAFF	TGTGCCAGTGGAAGGGGGGGAACTGAAGCTTTCTTT
TRBV10-2	-	-	TRBJ2-7	CASSLPPRGTYEQCF	TGCGCCAGCAGTCTTCCCCCCAGGGGAACCTACGAGCAGTGCTTC
TRBV6-4	-	-	TRBJ1-4	CASSDLAGSEKLFF	TGTGCCAGCAGTGACCTGGCCGGGAGTGAAAAACTGTTTTTT
TRBV5-1	-	-	TRBJ2-3	CASSLVASRSSTDTQYF	TGCGCCAGCAGCTTGGTTGCTAGCAGATCTAGCACAGATACGCAGTATTTT
TRBV7-2	-	TRBD1	TRBJ2-5	CASSSRDRVGTQYF	TGTGCCAGCAGCTCCCGGGACAGGGTAGGGACCCAGTACTTC
TRBV6-5	-	TRBD2	TRBJ2-7	CASRGTSRGEQYF	TGTGCCAGCAGGGGGACTAGCCGTGGCGAGCAGTACTTC
TRBV18	-	TRBD2	TRBJ2-5	CASSPLTSGSETQYF	TGTGCCAGCTCACCACTGACTAGCGGGAGTGAGACCCAGTACTTC
TRBV5-1	-	-	TRBJ2-3	CASSLGGAGSLTDTQYF	TGCGCCAGCAGCTTGGGGGGAGCCGGGTCGCTCACAGATACGCAGTATTTT
TRBV5-1	-	-	TRBJ1-1	CASAVGRGNTEAFF	TGCGCCAGCGCCGTAGGGAGGGGGAACACTGAAGCTTTCTTT
TRBV3-1/TRBV3-2	-	-	TRBJ1-6	CASSQESRVNSPLHF	TGTGCCAGCAGCCAAGAAAGCAGGGTCAATTCACCCCTCCACTTT
TRBV21-1	-	-	TRBJ2-7	CASSFGDRSYEQYF	TGTGCCAGCAGTTTTGGGGACAGATCCTACGAGCAGTACTTC
TRBV20-1	once	-	TRBJ1-6	CSASQPTGGDSSPLHF	TGCAGTGCTAGTCAACCCACGGGGGGGGATAGTTCACCCCTCCACTTT
TRBV11-2	-	-	TRBJ1-4	CASSLNPGATNEKLFF	TGTGCCAGCAGCTTAAACCCGGGAGCAACTAATGAAAAACTGTTTTTT
TRBV7-3	-	TRBD1	TRBJ2-5	CASSNKDRGRETQYF	TGTGCCAGCAGCAACAAAGACAGGGGGCGAGAGACCCAGTACTTC
TRBV11-2	-	TRBD2	TRBJ2-3	CASSPPGGGDTQYF	TGTGCCAGCAGCCCCCCGGGGGGGGGAGATACGCAGTATTTT
TRBV6-5	-	TRBD1	TRBJ2-1	CASSYGTVNEQFF	TGTGCCAGCAGTTACGGGACAGTCAATGAGCAGTTCTTC
TRBV24-1	-	TRBD2	TRBJ2-5	CATSDTAGAGETQYF	TGTGCCACCAGTGATACAGCGGGAGCAGGAGAGACCCAGTACTTC
TRBV9	-	-	TRBJ1-1	CASSPQGQNTEAFF	TGTGCCAGCAGCCCCCAGGGTCAGAACACTGAAGCTTTCTTT
TRBV2	-	-	TRBJ1-5	CASSEEYGMMGSSNQPQHF	TGTGCCAGCAGTGAAGAGTATGGGATGATGGGGAGTAGCAATCAGCCCCAGCATTTT
TRBV5-1	once	TRBD1	TRBJ2-1	CASSSPGQSYNEQFF	TGCGCCAGCAGCAGTCCGGGACAGAGTTACAATGAGCAGTTCTTC
TRBV5-1	-	-	TRBJ2-5	CASSLAGVRETQYF	TGCGCCAGCAGCTTGGCAGGGGTCCGAGAGACCCAGTACTTC
TRBV11-1	-	TRBD2	TRBJ2-1	CASSPGGSYNEQFF	TGTGCCAGCAGCCCCGGGGGGTCCTACAATGAGCAGTTCTTC
TRBV2	-	-	TRBJ1-5	CASSEEARQPQHF	TGTGCCAGCAGTGAAGAGGCGAGGCAGCCCCAGCATTTT
TRBV2	-	TRBD2	TRBJ2-5	CASSVAGGPEKTQYF	TGTGCCAGCAGTGTGGCGGGAGGGCCGGAGAAGACCCAGTACTTC
TRBV19	-	TRBD1	TRBJ1-1	CASSSYRGRRAMNTEAFF	TGTGCCAGTAGTAGTTACAGGGGGCGAAGAGCTATGAACACTGAAGCTTTCTTT
TRBV7-9	-	TRBD2	TRBJ2-5	CASARLAGETQYF	TGTGCCAGCGCCCGGCTAGCGGGAGAGACCCAGTACTTC
TRBV7-7	-	TRBD2	TRBJ2-5	CASSLGTSGRQETQYF	TGTGCTAGCAGCTTAGGGACTAGCGGACGACAAGAGACCCAGTACTTC
TRBV29-1	-	-	TRBJ2-7	CSVDSDSGTYEQYF	TGCAGCGTTGATTCGGACAGCGGGACCTACGAGCAGTACTTC
TRBV5-1	-	TRBD1	TRBJ2-3	CASSLQGARGTDTQYF	TGCGCCAGCAGCTTACAGGGGGCGAGGGGCACAGATACGCAGTATTTT
TRBV29-1	-	TRBD2	TRBJ2-1	CSVEEVAGYNEQFF	TGCAGCGTTGAGGAGGTAGCGGGGTACAATGAGCAGTTCTTC
TRBV27	-	-	TRBJ1-1	CASSSWGIGAEAFF	TGTGCCAGCAGTTCTTGGGGCATAGGCGCTGAAGCTTTCTTT
TRBV5-5	-	-	TRBJ1-6	CASSLNAETYSPLHF	TGTGCCAGCAGCTTGAATGCGGAGACTTATTCACCCCTCCACTTT
TRBV19	-	-	TRBJ2-7	CASSPGVRYEQYF	TGTGCCAGTAGTCCTGGAGTTCGCTACGAGCAGTACTTC
TRBV5-1	-	-	TRBJ2-1	CASSLDGSSYNEQFF	TGCGCCAGCAGCTTGGACGGGAGCTCCTACAATGAGCAGTTCTTC
TRBV27	-	TRBD2	TRBJ2-3	CASSLGTSGGTDTQYF	TGTGCCAGCAGTTTAGGGACTAGCGGAGGCACAGATACGCAGTATTTT
TRBV5-4	-	TRBD1	TRBJ2-6	CASSLARGPSGANVLTF	TGTGCCAGCAGCTTGGCCAGGGGGCCCTCTGGGGCCAACGTCCTGACTTTC
TRBV4-1	-	-	TRBJ1-1	CASSQDFGGERNTEAFF	TGCGCCAGCAGCCAAGATTTCGGGGGAGAGAGGAACACTGAAGCTTTCTTT
TRBV6-5	-	-	TRBJ1-5	CASRTRPLGHQPQHF	TGTGCCAGCAGGACGAGACCCCTGGGCCATCAGCCCCAGCATTTT
TRBV6-6	-	-	TRBJ1-1	CASSYRGNTEAFF	TGTGCCAGCAGTTACAGGGGGAACACTGAAGCTTTCTTT
TRBV28	-	TRBD1	TRBJ1-1	CASSLSPWDRVEAFF	TGTGCCAGCAGTTTGTCGCCGTGGGACAGGGTCGAAGCTTTCTTT
TRBV14	-	-	TRBJ2-7	CASSLGSGFGTWQYF	TGTGCCAGCAGCCTAGGGTCGGGGTTCGGGACTTGGCAGTACTTC
TRBV7-9	-	TRBD1	TRBJ2-1	CASSLRGTGNNEQFF	TGTGCCAGCAGCTTAAGAGGGACAGGGAACAATGAGCAGTTCTTC
TRBV2	-	TRBD2	TRBJ2-3	CASSGASGTRTDTQYF	TGTGCCAGCAGTGGGGCTAGCGGGACACGGACAGATACGCAGTATTTT
TRBV7-2	-	TRBD2	TRBJ2-5	CASSSRGARETQYF	TGTGCCAGCAGCTCGCGGGGGGCTCGGGAGACCCAGTACTTC
TRBV5-1	-	TRBD2	TRBJ2-5	CASSPGGLTGRGETQYF	TGCGCCAGCAGCCCCGGCGGCCTGACGGGGAGGGGAGAGACCCAGTACTTC
TRBV27	-	-	TRBJ2-5	CASRLTGVGEQETQYF	TGTGCCAGCAGGTTAACAGGCGTGGGTGAGCAAGAGACCCAGTACTTC